This TCR beta chain was sequenced for a study of T cells in localized non-small cell lung cancer. Study-wide findings and caveats: Of the tissues analyzed, uninvolved adjacent lung showed maximal T cell clonality, greater than tumor. Because researchers sequenced only one region of the tumor, heterogeneity is still possible. A median of around 57 clones ranked among the top 100 in tumor appeared in adjacent lung.

As concerns this clone: Its antigen is unidentified.

Lacking atypia, the adjacent lung had been sampled at least 2 cm away from the tumor margin. With 0 bases removed from V and 9 bases from J, the gap between germline ends came to 14 bases. CDR1 SGHRS and CDR2 YFSETQ come from the germline V gene. The CDR3 is made up of 14 amino acids. TCRdb's copy holds only in-frame clones and misses some; the assay was immunoSEQ multiplex PCR. This sample has 900 to 1,300 clones, with approximately 33% found just once. The material was normal lung tissue next to the tumor, obtained before any cancer treatment. The TCR was taken from a female donor over 55 with stage I lung adenocarcinoma. The chain links TRBV5-1 to TRBJ2-3; no clear D. DNA of the CDR3: TGCGCCAGCAGCTTGGCTGCTAGTCGAGGCACGCAGTATTTT. This encodes CASSLAASRGTQYF.